This passage covers 29 T cell receptor beta chains from one sample sequenced in a study of T cells in Graves' hyperthyroidism and ophthalmopathy. Amplification targeted TCR beta CDR3 regions from RNA transcripts. HTBI primers drove first-round RT-PCR of the TCR CDR3. MiXCR, applied by TCRdb to the multiplex PCR reads, yields one record per CDR3 protein. The table lists approximately 400,000 distinct CDR3 sequences, roughly 25% of them singletons. Sample: blood. These TCRs come from a man aged 45-65 years with Graves' hyperthyroidism.

This clonotype showed up just once. A much larger clone sits a single nucleotide away, making a read error possible. This chain connects TRBV2 to TRBJ2-3; 10 bases agree with TRBD2. Germline V gene lookup returns CDR1 SNHLY and CDR2 FYNNEI. The CDR3 loop spans 16 amino acids. The DNA for the CDR3 is TGTGCCAGCAGAGAAGGACTAGCGGAAGTCCCAGATACGCAGTATTTT. It encodes CASREGLAEVPDTQYF.

This clonotype was detected many times. For the CDR3, the DNA is TGTGCCAGCAGCCAAACCGGTCTCGACTATGGCTACACCTTC. Its protein is CASSQTGLDYGYTF. V usage is TRBV3-1 and J usage is TRBJ1-2; unclear D gene. Trimming shortened V by 2 bases and J by 3 bases, and 10 bases separated the two germline ends. CDR3 length: 14 amino acids. Germline V gene lookup returns CDR1 LGHDT and CDR2 YNNKEL (reference sequence).

The sample holds many counts of this clonotype. CDR3 bases: TGTGCCAGCAGTTTTCCGGGACAGGGTCTTTACGAGCAGTACTTC. Translation: CASSFPGQGLYEQYF. V is TRBV28 and J is TRBJ2-7, with 9 bases matching TRBD1. V shed 3 bases and J 4 bases; nucleotides not matched to a gene: 7. This CDR3 is built from 15 residues. The germline CDR1 and CDR2 sequences are MDHEN and SYDVKM.

This clonotype has a count of ten or more. The chain combines TRBV2 with TRBJ1-1; D is uncertain. The CDR3 length is 13 residues. Trimming pared 8 bases from V and 1 base from J, leaving 11 bases between. Germline-derived CDR1 and CDR2 are SNHLY and FYNNEI. The CDR3 DNA reads as TGTGCCAGCTCCGAAGGAGAGAACACTGAAGCTTTCTTT. It specifies CASSEGENTEAFF.

The chain recombines TRBV27 with TRBJ2-7; 8 bases map to TRBD1. The CDR3 is 14 amino acids. Trimming took 3 bases from V and 3 from J; bases not matched to a gene: 4. In germline, CDR1 is MNHEY, CDR2 SMNVEV (reference sequence). The CDR3 loop is CASSLTGEFYEQYF. The CDR3 region has the DNA TGTGCCAGCAGTTTGACAGGGGAGTTCTACGAGCAGTACTTC.

The chain links TRBV20-1 to TRBJ2-7; 10 bases agree with TRBD2. Germline CDR1 DFQATT, CDR2 SNEGSKA (reference sequence). V gave up 7 bases and J gave up 4 bases; unmatched junction bases: 16. CDR3 length: 16 residues. This CDR3 reads CSVTEPASGSGYEQYF. CDR3 DNA sequence: TGCAGTGTCACGGAACCGGCTAGCGGGAGTGGGTACGAGCAGTACTTC.

This chain links TRBV10-3 with TRBJ1-5; D is undetermined. The germline V and J ends were trimmed by 0 bases and 0 bases, with 6 bases remaining between them. This CDR3 has 15 amino acids. Germline loops: CDR1 ENHRY, CDR2 SYGVKD. The CDR3 is CAISESAVSNQPQHF. DNA of the CDR3: TGTGCCATCAGTGAGTCTGCTGTTAGCAATCAGCCCCAGCATTTT.

In its sample, this clonotype was seen many times. This chain links TRBV27 with TRBJ2-5, with TRBD1 identical over 8 bases. Germline values: CDR1 MNHEY, CDR2 SMNVEV (reference sequence). Losses at the gene ends were 6 bases for V and 5 bases for J; bases not matched to a gene: 8. CDR3 size: 14 residues. The CDR3 reads CASRAGGAVETQYF. In DNA, the CDR3 is TGTGCCAGCAGAGCAGGGGGCGCAGTGGAGACCCAGTACTTC.

This clonotype appeared a few times. The V and J genes are TRBV19 and TRBJ1-2; no clear D. This CDR3 contains 12 residues. Germline V lookup: CDR1 LNHDA, CDR2 SQIVND (reference sequence). V was cut by 2 bases and J by 4 bases, with 5 bases left in between. As DNA, the CDR3 is TGTGCCAGTAGTATACTCGGCTATGGCTACACCTTC. Its translation is CASSILGYGYTF.

This clonotype was counted ten times or more. The chain uses TRBV24-1 and TRBJ2-7, with D possibly matching TRBD1 (6 bases). Germline V gene sequence: CDR1 KGHDR, CDR2 SFDVKD. Trimming pared 4 bases from V and 7 bases from J, leaving 13 bases between. This CDR3 is 13 amino acids long. The CDR3 protein is CATSDSGTPEQYF. The DNA of the CDR3 is TGTGCCACCAGTGACTCCGGGACACCGGAGCAGTACTTC.

This chain connects TRBV2 to TRBJ1-6; D is perhaps TRBD1 (6 bases). The CDR3 is 15 amino acids. The germline gives CDR1 SNHLY, CDR2 FYNNEI. Trimming cost V 4 bases and J 9 bases, with 16 bases left between them. The CDR3: CASSGQAFQGSPLHF. The CDR3 nucleotides are TGTGCCAGCAGTGGACAGGCTTTTCAAGGTTCACCCCTCCACTTT.

There are many counts of this clonotype. The chain has TRBV6-1 and TRBJ2-7, with unresolved D. Trimming removed 7 bases at V and 4 bases at J, with 11 bases between. The V gene's germline CDR1 is MNHNS and CDR2 SASEGT. CDR3 length equals 12 residues. CDR3 region: CASTLNGYEQYF. CDR3 DNA sequence: TGTGCCAGCACCCTAAACGGTTACGAGCAGTACTTC.

This clonotype was observed at least ten times. The CDR3 region is CASSFRERDTQYF. The CDR3, as DNA: TGTGCCAGCAGCTTCAGGGAGAGGGATACGCAGTATTTT. This chain links TRBV12-3 or TRBV12-4 with TRBJ2-3; perhaps D is TRBD1 or TRBD2 (5 bases each). The CDR3 has 13 amino acids. The germline V and J ends were trimmed by 6 bases and 6 bases, with 13 bases remaining between them.

This clonotype was seen a single time. The chain uses TRBV5-4 and TRBJ1-1; D gene unclear. V was trimmed by 1 base and J by 1 base, leaving 8 bases between them. The CDR3 runs 14 residues. Germline assignment: CDR1 SGHNT and CDR2 YYREEE (reference sequence). Written as DNA, the CDR3 is TGTGCCAGCAGCTTGAGACGCGGGAACACTGAAGCTTTCTTT. Protein product: CASSLRRGNTEAFF.

In this sample, this clonotype turned up once. This chain connects TRBV20-1 to TRBJ2-1; 10 bases are shared with TRBD2. J gave up 15 bases and V 6 bases, and 8 bases lay outside the gene matches. The germline V gene has CDR1 DFQATT and CDR2 SNEGSKA (reference sequence). This CDR3 is built from 11 residues. CDR3 DNA sequence: TGCAGTGCACAACTAGCGGGGTGGCTGTTCTTC. Its protein product is CSAQLAGWLFF.

This clonotype was observed a few times. This chain connects TRBV9 to TRBJ2-3; unclear D gene. Deletions cut 0 bases from V and 4 bases from J, with 6 bases between. The CDR3 runs to 13 residues. Germline lookup yields CDR1 SGDLS and CDR2 YYNGEE. DNA of the CDR3: TGTGCCAGCAGCGTAGCTGGGTCAGATACGCAGTATTTT. Translating it yields CASSVAGSDTQYF.

J is TRBJ2-1 and V is TRBV7-9; possibly TRBD1 for D (7 bases). The CDR3 totals 16 residues. With 6 bases removed from V and 0 bases from J, the gap between germline ends came to 15 bases. The germline CDR1 and CDR2 sequences are SEHNR and FQNEAQ (reference sequence). CDR3 nucleotide sequence: TGTGCCAGCAGAGGCACAGGGGACTTCTCCTACAATGAGCAGTTCTTC. This gives the protein CASRGTGDFSYNEQFF.

Worth noting for this clonotype: This may be a read error: a much more frequent sequence differs by one nucleotide. The J gene is TRBJ2-5, the V gene TRBV20-1, with TRBD2 identical over 9 bases. J gave up 0 bases and V 4 bases, and 9 bases lay outside the gene matches. The CDR3 is 16 residues long. Per germline, CDR1 DFQATT and CDR2 SNEGSKA (reference sequence). The CDR3 coding sequence is TGCAGTGCTACAAGACTAGCGGAAGAAGACCAAGAGACCCAGTACTTC. This translates into CSATRLAEEDQETQYF.

Only a few counts were recorded for this clonotype. The chain uses TRBV10-3 and TRBJ2-5; TRBD1 matches at 8 bases. CDR3 length: 17 residues. Germline V gives CDR1 ENHRY, CDR2 SYGVKD. With 8 bases clipped from V and 5 bases from J, the junction kept 19 bases outside the gene matches. For the CDR3, the DNA is TGTGCCATCTCCCGACTACGAGATCAGGGGGCCTCGGAGACCCAGTACTTC. Translation gives CAISRLRDQGASETQYF.

This chain links TRBV19 with TRBJ2-3; unclear D gene. CDR1 and CDR2 from the germline V gene are LNHDA and SQIVND (reference sequence). The CDR3 totals 15 residues. With 5 bases removed from V and 0 bases from J, the gap between germline ends came to 12 bases. The DNA for the CDR3 is TGTGCCAGTAGTTCAGCCCACGCTAGCACAGATACGCAGTATTTT. Translation gives CASSSAHASTDTQYF.

This clonotype is a singleton in its sample. V usage is TRBV28 and J usage is TRBJ2-2, with D uncertain. This CDR3 has 12 residues. From germline, CDR1 is MDHEN and CDR2 SYDVKM. V lost 6 bases and J 7 bases, leaving 9 bases between the germline ends. The DNA of the CDR3 is TGTGCCAGCAGAATAGTGGTCGGGGAGCTGTTTTTT. Protein product: CASRIVVGELFF.

In this sample, this clonotype turned up many times. The chain recombines TRBV20-1 with TRBJ2-7, with TRBD2 matching over 7 bases. CDR1 and CDR2 from the germline V gene are DFQATT and SNEGSKA (reference sequence). V gave up 7 bases and J gave up 0 bases; unmatched junction bases: 6. The CDR3 is 13 amino acids. CDR3 nucleotides: TGCAGTGTGGGCGGGAGCTCCTCCTACGAGCAGTACTTC. As protein: CSVGGSSSYEQYF.

Many counts were recorded for this clonotype. This rearrangement joins TRBV11-1 to TRBJ2-1; possibly TRBD2 for D (6 bases). With 3 bases removed from V and 10 bases from J, the gap between germline ends came to 13 bases. This CDR3 has 13 residues. Germline CDR1 SGHAT, CDR2 FQDESV (reference sequence). DNA of the CDR3: TGTGCCAGCAGCTTTCCGGGAGCGAACGAGCAGTTCTTC. Its protein product is CASSFPGANEQFF.

The rearrangement uses TRBV24-1 and TRBJ1-5; D might be TRBD1 (5 bases). V dropped 4 bases and J dropped 5 bases, with 14 bases sitting between them. CDR1 and CDR2 (germline): KGHDR, SFDVKD. This CDR3 is 15 amino acids long. CDR3 residues: CATSEAGAGHQPQHF. The CDR3 region has the DNA TGTGCCACCAGTGAGGCTGGGGCCGGGCATCAGCCCCAGCATTTT.

J is TRBJ1-1 and V is TRBV12-3 or TRBV12-4, with D tentatively TRBD1 (6 bases). V dropped 6 bases and J dropped 4 bases, with 15 bases sitting between them. CDR3 length: 14 residues. CDR3 in DNA: TGTGCCAGCAGCCCCCGGGGGGCGTTCACTGAAGCTTTCTTT. Its protein is CASSPRGAFTEAFF.

This clonotype came up many times. The rearrangement joins TRBV20-1 to TRBJ2-3; D not resolved. V lost 4 bases and J lost 6, with 5 bases in between. The CDR3 is 10 amino acids. Looked up from germline, CDR1 is DFQATT and CDR2 is SNEGSKA (reference sequence). The CDR3, as DNA: TGCAGTGCTACCCACGATACGCAGTATTTT. It yields the protein CSATHDTQYF.

V is TRBV27 and J is TRBJ2-2; 9 nucleotides line up with TRBD2. Unmatched junction bases numbered 5, after V lost 8 bases and J lost 7 bases. The CDR3 runs to 13 residues. The germline gives CDR1 MNHEY, CDR2 SMNVEV (reference sequence). Here the CDR3 DNA reads TGTGCCAGCCGCGCGGGAGGGGTCGGGGAGCTGTTTTTT. This sequence encodes CASRAGGVGELFF.

V gene TRBV4-3 combines with J gene TRBJ2-7; D is perhaps TRBD1 (5 bases). Germline values: CDR1 LGHNA, CDR2 YSLEER. This CDR3 region has 15 residues. The V gene lost 4 bases and the J gene lost 7 bases, with 20 bases spanning the gap. The CDR3 spells CASSPVRQSVGEQYF. The CDR3, as DNA: TGCGCCAGCAGCCCCGTCAGACAGTCGGTGGGGGAGCAGTACTTC.

The chain combines TRBV7-9 with TRBJ2-2; 8 bases agree with TRBD2. The trim removed 3 bases at V and 6 bases at J, leaving 3 bases unmatched. The germline gives CDR1 SEHNR, CDR2 FQNEAQ (reference sequence). This CDR3 contains 14 residues. CDR3 bases: TGTGCCAGCAGCTTCGGGGGGGGCTCCGGGGAGCTGTTTTTT. Residues: CASSFGGGSGELFF. The complete variable domain, with remaining parts taken from reference TRBV7-9 and TRBJ2-2, reads DTGVSQNPRHKITKRGQNVTFRCDPISEHNRLYWYRQTLGQGPEFLTYFQNEAQLEKSRLLSDRFSAERPKGSFSTLEIQRTEQGDSAMYLCASSFGGGSGELFFGEGSRLTVL.